This T cell receptor (beta chain) is drawn from a study of T-cell memory formation after mild COVID-19. Study-wide findings and caveats: Clones that got smaller from day 15 to 85 had even CD4/CD8, while clones growing later tipped toward CD4+. Largely, contracting CD4+ clones fell within CM and EM, and contracting CD8+ clones within EMRA. In pre-infection memory, a portion of responding clones appeared, which suggested that cross-reactive memory joined.

5'RACE primed at constant segments yielded TCR alpha and TCR beta cDNA libraries bearing sample barcodes and UMIs. Using its own MiXCR run on the 5' RACE reads, TCRdb lists one record per CDR3 protein. The top ten hold just over 8% of the sample, which has 560,000 or so distinct CDR3 sequences, roughly 17% seen once. Trimming removed 4 bases at V and 2 bases at J, with 15 bases between. Germline CDR1 is SGHRS and CDR2 is YFSETQ. The CDR3 is 15 residues long. This clonotype was observed a handful of times. Its antigen remains unknown. Input material: PBMCs or a T cell subset sorted from them (not recorded which). This TCR came from an adult woman who had mild COVID-19 (a few samples of this study predate the infection). Cell type and time point are not known. This rearrangement joins TRBV5-1 to TRBJ1-2; no reliable D call. CDR3 sequence: CASSPPRPPNYGYTF. CDR3 in DNA: TGCGCCAGCAGCCCGCCGAGGCCACCAAACTATGGCTACACCTTC.